A selection of T cell receptor beta chains follows, all from one sample in a study of cytomegalovirus exposure and HLA in healthy donors. The data were produced by immunoSEQ multiplex PCR, yet TCRdb's version contains in-frame clones alone and is incomplete. The data hold about 99,000 clones, with around 77% observed a single time. The sequencing sample was made of PBMCs. All receptors come from a man aged 45 to 65 in good health and CMV-seropositive. Both conserved end residues are part of each CDR3. D genes are given only for firm matches. Size values are once, few and many counts, or a class for expanded clones, and some rows have none.

TRBD2	TRBV10-1	TRBJ2-1	NA	TGCGCCAGCAGTGGGGGAGGGATGAATGAGCAGTTCTTC	CASSGGGMNEQFF
TRBD1	TRBV7-9	TRBJ1-1	NA	TGTGCCAGCAGCCCCGACACAGGGGGCGTCACTGAAGCTTTCTTT	CASSPDTGGVTEAFF
TRBD2	TRBV27	TRBJ2-3	NA	TGTGCCACATCGGGGGGGGAGGGCCCCGCAGATACGCAGTATTTT	CATSGGEGPADTQYF
NA	TRBV29-1	TRBJ2-7	NA	TGCAGCGCCGGGGACTCGGGATACGAGCAGTACTTC	CSAGDSGYEQYF
TRBD1	TRBV6-1	TRBJ1-2	NA	TGTGCCAGCAGAGCGGGACAGGGGATCTATGGCTACACCTTC	CASRAGQGIYGYTF
NA	TRBV6-6	TRBJ1-3	NA	TGTGCCAGCACCCGGGCAGGGATAAGGGACACCATATATTTT	CASTRAGIRDTIYF
NA	TRBV5-1	TRBJ2-6	NA	TGCGCCAGCAGCTTGGGTGACACCTCTGGGGCCAACGTCCTGACTTTC	CASSLGDTSGANVLTF
TRBD2	TRBV19	TRBJ2-3	NA	TGTGCCAGTAGTATAGGGGGAGGCCTCTTAGCGGGAGTCACAGATACGCAGTATTTT	CASSIGGGLLAGVTDTQYF
NA	TRBV7-3	TRBJ2-3	NA	TGTGCCAGCAGCTTACAAGGCGGGACGGCAGATACGCAGTATTTT	CASSLQGGTADTQYF
TRBD2	TRBV7-8	TRBJ2-7	NA	TGTGCCAGCAGCCTGAGGCTTGCGGGAGATCCCAACGAGCAGTACTTC	CASSLRLAGDPNEQYF
TRBD1	TRBV4-1	TRBJ2-7	NA	TGCGCCAGCAGCCAAGATGCTTTGAGACAGGGTATTTACGAGCAGTACTTC	CASSQDALRQGIYEQYF
NA	TRBV28	TRBJ1-2	NA	TGTGCCAGCAGTTTATGGCCAGACTATGGCTACACCTTC	CASSLWPDYGYTF
NA	TRBV5-1	TRBJ2-1	NA	TGCGCCAGCAGCTTGGGACAGGCAGCTTACAATGAGCAGTTCTTC	CASSLGQAAYNEQFF
TRBD2	TRBV6-1	TRBJ2-7	NA	TGTGCCAGCAACGGAATAGCGGGAGGCTACGAGCAGTACTTC	CASNGIAGGYEQYF
TRBD2	TRBV19	TRBJ2-7	once	TGTGCCAGTACCCCGGGTAGCGGGAGTTACGAGCAGTACTTC	CASTPGSGSYEQYF
TRBD2	TRBV7-9	TRBJ2-5	NA	TGTGCCAGCAGCTTAGCCTTGGGACTAGCGGGAGAAGAGACCCGGTACTTC	CASSLALGLAGEETRYF
TRBD1	TRBV7-2	TRBJ1-1	NA	TGTGCCAGCAGCTTGACAGGGGACCGGGGGGACACTGAAGCTTTCTTT	CASSLTGDRGDTEAFF
TRBD1	TRBV27	TRBJ2-5	NA	TGTGCCAGCAGTTACGGACAGGGCGAGACCCAGTACTTC	CASSYGQGETQYF
TRBD2	TRBV7-2	TRBJ2-1	NA	TGTGCCAGCAGCTTAGGGCTAGCGGGAAAGGTTGAGCAGTTCTTC	CASSLGLAGKVEQFF
NA	TRBV14	TRBJ2-7	once	TGTGCCAGCAGCCTAAACAAGTACTACGAGCAGTACTTC	CASSLNKYYEQYF
TRBD1	TRBV28	TRBJ2-4	NA	TGTGCCAGCAGTTTACCCCCGACAGGGATGGCCAAAAACATTCAGTACTTC	CASSLPPTGMAKNIQYF
TRBD2	TRBV10-3	TRBJ2-3	NA	TGTGCCATCCGCCCGGGACTAGATATTGCAGATACGCAGTATTTT	CAIRPGLDIADTQYF
TRBD2	TRBV9	TRBJ2-7	NA	TGTGCCAGCAGCGTGTCTGCTAGCGGGGCCTACGAGCAGTACTTC	CASSVSASGAYEQYF
TRBD2	TRBV7-3	TRBJ2-1	NA	TGTGCCAGCAGCTTACTCGGCGGGAGGGTCGATGAGCAGTTCTTC	CASSLLGGRVDEQFF
NA	TRBV7-8	TRBJ2-1	NA	TGTGCCACCCGCAGGGCCCTTAATGAGCAGTTCTTC	CATRRALNEQFF
NA	TRBV5-4	TRBJ2-3	NA	TGTGCCAGCAGCTTGGGGCAGGGTAGCACAGATACGCAGTATTTT	CASSLGQGSTDTQYF
NA	TRBV6-5	TRBJ1-1	NA	TGTGCCAGCAGTTACTCCGGTGTTGCGGCGACTGAAGCTTTCTTT	CASSYSGVAATEAFF
TRBD1	TRBV7-9	TRBJ2-5	NA	TGTTCCAGCACCACTACCCGGGACAGGGGGGTTGAGACCCAGTACTTC	CSSTTTRDRGVETQYF
NA	TRBV6-5	TRBJ2-2	NA	TGTGCCAGCAGGGACGGGGTCGGGGAGCTGTTTTTT	CASRDGVGELFF
TRBD1	TRBV5-1	TRBJ1-5	NA	TGCGCCAGCAGCGAAGGGACAGGGGCGCACCAGCCCCAGCATTTT	CASSEGTGAHQPQHF
TRBD1	TRBV30	TRBJ1-1	NA	TGTGCCTTTAGACAGGGAATAGCTTTCTTT	CAFRQGIAFF
NA	TRBV30	TRBJ1-2	few	TGTGCCTGGAGTGTACTGGGGCTCTATGGCTACACCTTC	CAWSVLGLYGYTF
TRBD2	TRBV7-9	TRBJ2-4	NA	TGTGCCAGCAGCTTAGAGCGCGGGAGGGGGGACATTCAGTACTTC	CASSLERGRGDIQYF
TRBD1	TRBV2	TRBJ2-7	NA	TGTGCCAGCACGGAACAGGGGGCGGTGGAGCAGTACTTC	CASTEQGAVEQYF
TRBD1	TRBV7-8	TRBJ2-1	NA	TGTGCCAGCAGCTTAAACCTAGGACAGGCCCATGAGCAGTTCTTC	CASSLNLGQAHEQFF
NA	TRBV6-1	TRBJ1-5	NA	TGTGCCAGCAGTTGGGACACCGATAGCAATCAGCCCCAGCATTTT	CASSWDTDSNQPQHF
NA	TRBV11-1	TRBJ1-1	NA	TGTGCCAGCAGCGTAAGAGTGAACACTGAAGCTTTCTTT	CASSVRVNTEAFF
TRBD2	TRBV19	TRBJ2-1	NA	TGTGCCAGTAGTCGGGGACTAGCGGGATACAATGAGCAGTTCTTC	CASSRGLAGYNEQFF
TRBD2	TRBV27	TRBJ2-7	few	TGTGCCAGCAGTGGACTAGCGGGAACCTCCTACGAGCAGTACTTC	CASSGLAGTSYEQYF
NA	TRBV30	TRBJ1-1	NA	TGTGCCTGGATGGCGCAGGCGTCGACTGAAGCTTTCTTT	CAWMAQASTEAFF
TRBD1	TRBV5-1	TRBJ2-5	once	TGCGCCAGCAGCCTTACAGGGGACCCTAACCAAGAGACCCAGTACTTC	CASSLTGDPNQETQYF
TRBD2	TRBV28	TRBJ2-3	NA	TGTGCCAGCAGTGGACTAGCGATTATTCTAGATACGCAGTATTTT	CASSGLAIILDTQYF
TRBD2	TRBV9	TRBJ2-1	NA	TGTGCCAGCAGCGTAGCTCGCCAGGGTGGACTAGCGAGAGACAATGAGCAGTTCTTC	CASSVARQGGLARDNEQFF
NA	TRBV11-2	TRBJ2-1	NA	TGTGCCAGCAGCTCTCGACTACGCGACGGGAATGAGCAGTTCTTC	CASSSRLRDGNEQFF
NA	TRBV5-1	TRBJ2-2	NA	TGCGCCAGCAGCTTGTGGGGCGAGAACACCGGGGAGCTGTTTTTT	CASSLWGENTGELFF
NA	TRBV10-3	TRBJ2-7	NA	TGTGCCATCAGCCCAGGAGGGAGGCGTCCCGAGCAGTACTTC	CAISPGGRRPEQYF
NA	TRBV7-9	TRBJ2-3	NA	TGTGCCAGCCACCCCCTCGGACAGAGCACAGATACGCAGTATTTT	CASHPLGQSTDTQYF
NA	TRBV5-1	TRBJ2-2	NA	TGCGCCAGCACTGAAGGAGGGACCAACACCGGGGAGCTGTTTTTT	CASTEGGTNTGELFF